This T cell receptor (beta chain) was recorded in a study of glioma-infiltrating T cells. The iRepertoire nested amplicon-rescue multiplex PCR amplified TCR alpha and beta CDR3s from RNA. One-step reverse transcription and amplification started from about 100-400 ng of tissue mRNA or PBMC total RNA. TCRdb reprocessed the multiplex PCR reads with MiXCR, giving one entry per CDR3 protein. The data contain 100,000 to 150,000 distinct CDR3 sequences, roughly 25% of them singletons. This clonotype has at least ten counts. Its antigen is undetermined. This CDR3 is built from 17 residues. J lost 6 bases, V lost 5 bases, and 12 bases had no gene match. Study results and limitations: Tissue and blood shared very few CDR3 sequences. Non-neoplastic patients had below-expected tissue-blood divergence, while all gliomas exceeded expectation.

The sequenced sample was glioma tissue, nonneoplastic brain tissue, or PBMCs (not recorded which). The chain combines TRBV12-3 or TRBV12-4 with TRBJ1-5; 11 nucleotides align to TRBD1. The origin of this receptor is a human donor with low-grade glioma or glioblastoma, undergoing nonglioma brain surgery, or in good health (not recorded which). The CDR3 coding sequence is TGTGCCAGCAGTACCCCGGGACAGGGGGGTCAGATTCAGCCCCAGCATTTT. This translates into CASSTPGQGGQIQPQHF.